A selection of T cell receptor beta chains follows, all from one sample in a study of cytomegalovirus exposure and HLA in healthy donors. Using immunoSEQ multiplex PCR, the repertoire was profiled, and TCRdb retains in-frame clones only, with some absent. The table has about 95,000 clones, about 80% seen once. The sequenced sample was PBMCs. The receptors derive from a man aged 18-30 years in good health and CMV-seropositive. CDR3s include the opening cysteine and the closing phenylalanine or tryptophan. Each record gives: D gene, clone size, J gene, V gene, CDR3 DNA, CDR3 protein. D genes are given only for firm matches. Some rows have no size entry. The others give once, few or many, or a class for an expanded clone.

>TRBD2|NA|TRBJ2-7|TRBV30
TGTGCCTGGAGTGTACGAGGCGGGGGGGCCCACGAGCAGTACTTC
CAWSVRGGGAHEQYF
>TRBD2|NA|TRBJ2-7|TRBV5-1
TGCGCCAGCAGCTTGCGTCTAGCGGGGGGTCTAAGCTCCTACGAGCAGTACTTC
CASSLRLAGGLSSYEQYF
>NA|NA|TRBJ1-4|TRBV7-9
TGTGCCAGCAGCTACGCAGGGAGGCCAACTAATGAAAAACTGTTTTTT
CASSYAGRPTNEKLFF
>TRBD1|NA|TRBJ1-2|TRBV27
TGTGCCAGCAGTCCCCTAGGGACAGGGGGAAATGGCTACACCTTC
CASSPLGTGGNGYTF
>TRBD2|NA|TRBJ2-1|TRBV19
TGTGCCAGTAGTATTGTGGCGGGGGGGCAAAATGAGCAGTTCTTC
CASSIVAGGQNEQFF
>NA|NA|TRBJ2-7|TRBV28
TGTGCCAGCACCTACCCAAGCTCCTACGAGCAGTACTTC
CASTYPSSYEQYF
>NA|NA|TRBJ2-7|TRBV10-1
TGCGCCACCCTTGGACAACGACACTACGAGCAGTACTTC
CATLGQRHYEQYF
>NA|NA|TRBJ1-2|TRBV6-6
TGTGCCAGCAGTCGGGATGGCTACACCTTC
CASSRDGYTF
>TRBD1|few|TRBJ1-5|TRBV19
TGTGCCAGTAGTATCGCCAGGGGGTCTCGTCAGCCCCAGCATTTT
CASSIARGSRQPQHF
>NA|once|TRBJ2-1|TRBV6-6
TGTGCCAGCCGGACTCAAGGGAATGAGCAGTTCTTC
CASRTQGNEQFF
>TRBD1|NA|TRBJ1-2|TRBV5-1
TGCGCCAGCAGTAGGACAGGGGGCCCCTATGGCTACACCTTC
CASSRTGGPYGYTF
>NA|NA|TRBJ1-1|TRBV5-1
TGCGCCAGCAGCTTGGTTGGTCCGGAGGGACGAGATTTTTCTGAAGCTTTCTTT
CASSLVGPEGRDFSEAFF
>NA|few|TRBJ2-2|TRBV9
TGTGCCTCTCAAGGACTGAACACCGGGGAGCTGTTTTTT
CASQGLNTGELFF
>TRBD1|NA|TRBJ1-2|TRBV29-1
TGCAGCGTGGGAGTGGACAGGGTTTTAGATGGCTACACCTTC
CSVGVDRVLDGYTF
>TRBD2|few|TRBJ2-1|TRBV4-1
TGCGCCAGCAGCCAGGAGACTAGCGGGGGGGCCCGTGAGCAGTTCTTC
CASSQETSGGAREQFF
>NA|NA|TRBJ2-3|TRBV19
TGTGCCAGTAGTATAGTAGGGGCAGATACGCAGTATTTT
CASSIVGADTQYF
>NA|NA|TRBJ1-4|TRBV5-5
TGTGCCAGCAGCTCCAATGAGGAGTATAATGAAAAACTGTTTTTT
CASSSNEEYNEKLFF
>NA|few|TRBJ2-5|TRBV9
TGTGCCAGCAGCGTAGCTGGGCTAGCACAAGAGACCCAGTACTTC
CASSVAGLAQETQYF
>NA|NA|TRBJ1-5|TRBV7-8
TGTGCCAGCAGCCCGAGCGGGGGAGGCAATCAGCCCCAGCATTTT
CASSPSGGGNQPQHF
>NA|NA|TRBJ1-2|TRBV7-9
TGTGCCAGCAGCCCCGCCCTTGTGGAAGCGCAGGGGACAAACTATGGCTACACCTTC
CASSPALVEAQGTNYGYTF
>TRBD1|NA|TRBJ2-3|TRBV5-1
TGCGCCAGCATGCAGGGGGCGATTTCAGATACGCAGTATTTT
CASMQGAISDTQYF
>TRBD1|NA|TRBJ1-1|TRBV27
TGTGCCAGCGGTGACGACAGGGTTGCAGCTTTCTTT
CASGDDRVAAFF
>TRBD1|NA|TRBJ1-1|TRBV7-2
TGTGCCAGCAGCGCCCCGACAGGGGGCGGCACTGAAGCTTTCTTT
CASSAPTGGGTEAFF
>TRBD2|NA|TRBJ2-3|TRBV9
TGTGCCAGCAGCGCGACCCGACTAGCGGGGAGTCCTACGCAGTATTTT
CASSATRLAGSPTQYF
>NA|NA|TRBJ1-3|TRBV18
TGTGCCAGCTCACCCACCGGGGAGGGGATCTCTGGAAACACCATATATTTT
CASSPTGEGISGNTIYF
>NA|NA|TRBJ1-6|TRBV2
TGTGCCAGCAGTGGTACAGGGAGAAATTCACCCCTCCACTTT
CASSGTGRNSPLHF
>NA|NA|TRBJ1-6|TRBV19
TGTGCCAGTAGTCGGTCAAACAGGGCGCCGACTAATTCACCCCTCCACTTT
CASSRSNRAPTNSPLHF
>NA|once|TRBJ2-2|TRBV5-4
TGTGCCAGCAGCCCCGCCAGGGTCACCGGGGAGCTGTTTTTT
CASSPARVTGELFF
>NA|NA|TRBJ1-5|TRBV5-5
TGTGCCAGCAGCTCGGCGGGAGGGAATCAGCCCCAGCATTTT
CASSSAGGNQPQHF
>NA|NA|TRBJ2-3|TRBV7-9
TGTGCCAGCAGCTTAGACCTAAGTAGAGATACGCAGTATTTT
CASSLDLSRDTQYF
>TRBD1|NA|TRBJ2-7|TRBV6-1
TGTGCCAGCAGCCCCCGGACAGGGGAAGACGAGCAGTACTTC
CASSPRTGEDEQYF
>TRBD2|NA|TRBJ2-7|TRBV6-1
TGTGCCAGCAGTGTTATTAGCGGGTTCAACTCCTACGAGCAGTACTTC
CASSVISGFNSYEQYF
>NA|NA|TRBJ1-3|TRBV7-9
TGTGCCAGCAGCTTAGCTTCGGCGGACTCTGGAAACACCATATATTTT
CASSLASADSGNTIYF
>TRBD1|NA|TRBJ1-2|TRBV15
TGTGCCACCAGCAGGGACAGGGGCCCCTACTATGGCTACACCTTC
CATSRDRGPYYGYTF
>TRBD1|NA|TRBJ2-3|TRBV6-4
TGTGCCAGCAGTGACTTCCGGGACAGGCGGACAGATACGCAGTATTTT
CASSDFRDRRTDTQYF
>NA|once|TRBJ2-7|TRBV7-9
TGTGCCAGCAGCCCTCTCGCGGAGACCTACGAGCAGTACTTC
CASSPLAETYEQYF
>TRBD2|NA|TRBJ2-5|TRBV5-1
TGCGCCAGCAGCTTGCTCGGGGGGGAGACCCAGTACTTC
CASSLLGGETQYF
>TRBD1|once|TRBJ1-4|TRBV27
TGTGCCAGCAGTACCCGGACAGGGGTAAATGAAAAACTGTTTTTT
CASSTRTGVNEKLFF
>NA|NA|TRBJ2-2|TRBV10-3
TGTGCCATCAGGGCGAGGGAAACACCGGGGGAGGAGCTGTTTTTT
CAIRARETPGEELFF
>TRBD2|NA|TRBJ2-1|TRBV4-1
TGCGCCAGCAGCCAAGTTGATCTAGGACTAGCGAGGGAGCAGTTCTTC
CASSQVDLGLAREQFF
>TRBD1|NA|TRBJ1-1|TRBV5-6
TGTGCCAGCAGCTTGGGGGGGACAGGGGAGGGTCGGAACACTGAAGCTTTCTTT
CASSLGGTGEGRNTEAFF
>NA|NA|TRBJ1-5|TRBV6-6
TGTGCCAGCAGCACTGACAAGAATCAGCCCCAGCATTTT
CASSTDKNQPQHF
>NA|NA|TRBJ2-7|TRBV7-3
TGTGCCAGCAGCCTACAGGGATCAGGGGAGCAGTACTTC
CASSLQGSGEQYF
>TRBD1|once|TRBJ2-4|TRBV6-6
TGTGCCAGCAGTTACTGGGACAGGGGGTCGGACATTCAGTACTTC
CASSYWDRGSDIQYF
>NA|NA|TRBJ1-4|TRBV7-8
TGTGCCAGCAGCTTAGCTTACCGAGGGCCTGATGAAAAACTGTTTTTT
CASSLAYRGPDEKLFF
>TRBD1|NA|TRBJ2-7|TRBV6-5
TGTGCCAGCAGTAGGACAGGGTTCCACGAGCAGTACTTC
CASSRTGFHEQYF
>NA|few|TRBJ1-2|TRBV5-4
TGTGCCAGCAGCTTGGATAGCGAGTATGGCTACACCTTC
CASSLDSEYGYTF
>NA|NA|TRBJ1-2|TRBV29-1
TGCAGCGTCGATTCCATCACAGTAAAGGCTAACTATGGCTACACCTTC
CSVDSITVKANYGYTF
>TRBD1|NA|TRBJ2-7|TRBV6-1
TGTGCCAGCAGGGGACAGGCCGACAGCTCCTACGAGCAGTACTTC
CASRGQADSSYEQYF
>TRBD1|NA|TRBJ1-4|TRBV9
TGTGCCAGCAGCCCATCGTCCCAGGGGGCCCATGAAAAACTGTTTTTT
CASSPSSQGAHEKLFF
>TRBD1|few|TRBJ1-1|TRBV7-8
TGTGCCAGCAGCTTCAAACGACAGGGTATGAACACTGAAGCTTTCTTT
CASSFKRQGMNTEAFF
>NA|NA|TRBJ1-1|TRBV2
TGTGCCAGCAGTGCCCAGAACACTGAAGCTTTCTTT
CASSAQNTEAFF
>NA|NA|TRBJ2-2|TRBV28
TGTGCCAGCAGTTTATGGGTTGTGGCAGAGAACACCGGGGAGCTGTTTTTT
CASSLWVVAENTGELFF